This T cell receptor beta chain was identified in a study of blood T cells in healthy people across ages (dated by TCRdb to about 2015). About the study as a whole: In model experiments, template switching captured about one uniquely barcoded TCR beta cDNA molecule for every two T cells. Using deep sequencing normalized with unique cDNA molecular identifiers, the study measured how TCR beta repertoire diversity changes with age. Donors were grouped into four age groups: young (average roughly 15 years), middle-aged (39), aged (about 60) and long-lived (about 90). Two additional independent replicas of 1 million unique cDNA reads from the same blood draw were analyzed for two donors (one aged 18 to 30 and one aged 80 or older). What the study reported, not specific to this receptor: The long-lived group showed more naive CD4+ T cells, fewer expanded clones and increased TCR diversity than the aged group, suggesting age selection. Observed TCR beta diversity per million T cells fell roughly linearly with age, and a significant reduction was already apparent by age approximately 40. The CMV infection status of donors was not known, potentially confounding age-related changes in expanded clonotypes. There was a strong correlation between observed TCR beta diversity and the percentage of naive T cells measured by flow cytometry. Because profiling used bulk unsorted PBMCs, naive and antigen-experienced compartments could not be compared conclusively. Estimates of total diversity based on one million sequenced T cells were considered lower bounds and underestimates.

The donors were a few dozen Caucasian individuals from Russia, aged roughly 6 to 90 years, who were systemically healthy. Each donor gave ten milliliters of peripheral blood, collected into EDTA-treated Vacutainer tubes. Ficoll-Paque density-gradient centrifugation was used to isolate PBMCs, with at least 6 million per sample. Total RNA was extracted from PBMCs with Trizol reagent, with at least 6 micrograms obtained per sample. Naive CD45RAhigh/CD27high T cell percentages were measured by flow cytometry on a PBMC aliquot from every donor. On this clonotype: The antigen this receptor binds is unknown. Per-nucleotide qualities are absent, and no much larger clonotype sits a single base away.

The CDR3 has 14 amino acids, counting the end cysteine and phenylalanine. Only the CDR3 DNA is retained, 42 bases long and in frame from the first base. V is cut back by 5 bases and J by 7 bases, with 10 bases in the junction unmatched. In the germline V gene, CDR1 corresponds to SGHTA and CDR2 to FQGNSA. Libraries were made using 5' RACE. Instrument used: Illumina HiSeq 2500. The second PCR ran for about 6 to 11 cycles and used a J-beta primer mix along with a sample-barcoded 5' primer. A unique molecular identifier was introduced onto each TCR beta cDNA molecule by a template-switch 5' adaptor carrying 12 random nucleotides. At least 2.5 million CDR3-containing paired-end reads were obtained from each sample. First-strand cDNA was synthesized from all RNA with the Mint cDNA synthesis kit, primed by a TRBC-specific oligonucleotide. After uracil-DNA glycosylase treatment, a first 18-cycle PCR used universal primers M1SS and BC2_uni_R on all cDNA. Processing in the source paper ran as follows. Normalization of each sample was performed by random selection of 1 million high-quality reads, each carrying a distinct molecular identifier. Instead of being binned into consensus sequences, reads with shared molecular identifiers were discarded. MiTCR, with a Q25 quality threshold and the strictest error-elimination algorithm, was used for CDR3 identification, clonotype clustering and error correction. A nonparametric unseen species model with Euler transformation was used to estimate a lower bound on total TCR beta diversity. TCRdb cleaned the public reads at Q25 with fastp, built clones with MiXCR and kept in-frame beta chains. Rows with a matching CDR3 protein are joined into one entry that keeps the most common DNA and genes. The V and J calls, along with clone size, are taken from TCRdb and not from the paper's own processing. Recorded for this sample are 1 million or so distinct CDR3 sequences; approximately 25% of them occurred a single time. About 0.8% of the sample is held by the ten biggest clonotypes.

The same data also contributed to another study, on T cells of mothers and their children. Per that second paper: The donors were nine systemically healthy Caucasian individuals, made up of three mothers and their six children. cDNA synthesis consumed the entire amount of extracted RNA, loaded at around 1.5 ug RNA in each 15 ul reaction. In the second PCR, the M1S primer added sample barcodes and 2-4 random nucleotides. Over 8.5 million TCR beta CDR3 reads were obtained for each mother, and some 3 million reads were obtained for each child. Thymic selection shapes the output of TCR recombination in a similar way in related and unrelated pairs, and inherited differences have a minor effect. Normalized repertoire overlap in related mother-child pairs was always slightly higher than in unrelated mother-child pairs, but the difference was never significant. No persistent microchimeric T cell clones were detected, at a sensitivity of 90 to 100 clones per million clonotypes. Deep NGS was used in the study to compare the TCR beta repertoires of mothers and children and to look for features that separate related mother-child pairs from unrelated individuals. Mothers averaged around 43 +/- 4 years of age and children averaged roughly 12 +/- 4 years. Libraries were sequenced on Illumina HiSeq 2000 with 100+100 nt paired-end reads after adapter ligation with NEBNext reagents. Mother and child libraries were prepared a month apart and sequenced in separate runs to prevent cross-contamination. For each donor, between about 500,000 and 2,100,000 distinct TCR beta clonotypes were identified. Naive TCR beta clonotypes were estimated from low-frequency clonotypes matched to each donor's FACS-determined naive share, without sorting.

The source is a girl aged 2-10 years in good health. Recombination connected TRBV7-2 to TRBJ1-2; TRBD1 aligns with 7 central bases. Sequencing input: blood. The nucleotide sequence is TGTGCCAGCAGCCCGCGCTCCGGGACAGCTGGCTACACCTTC. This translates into CASSPRSGTAGYTF. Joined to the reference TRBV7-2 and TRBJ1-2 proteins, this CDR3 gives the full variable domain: GAGVSQSPSNKVTEKGKDVELRCDPISGHTALYWYRQSLGQGLEFLIYFQGNSAPDKSGLPSDRFSAERTGGSVSTLTIQRTQQEDSAVYLCASSPRSGTAGYTFGSGTRLTVV.